Below are 28 T cell receptor beta chains sequenced from a single sample in a study of Ad26.COV2.S vaccination and SARS-CoV-2 variants. Sample treatment: 19 received Ad26.COV2.S at low or high dose, single or two shots; about 5 received placebo; per-sample allocation not given. All samples were drawn on day 63, counting from the first vaccine or placebo injection. Profiled with immunoSEQ multiplex PCR; TCRdb holds only in-frame clones, not every one. The table shows under 500,000 clones, with 92% occurring only once. Sequences were derived from peripheral blood, sampled in a trial of Ad26.COV2.S vaccine versus placebo. These receptors were collected from a person between 18 and 60 years old who received the Ad26.COV2.S COVID-19 vaccine or a placebo.

This chain uses TRBV7-2 with TRBJ2-3; 10 nucleotides line up with TRBD2. The trim removed 4 bases at V and 2 bases at J, leaving 6 bases unmatched. CDR3 size: 16 residues. The germline gives CDR1 SGHTA, CDR2 FQGNSA. Here the CDR3 reads CASSSTSGAATDTQYF. In nucleotides, the CDR3 is TGTGCCAGCAGCTCAACTAGCGGGGCGGCCACAGATACGCAGTATTTT.

The rearrangement uses TRBV9 and TRBJ1-2; TRBD1 matches 8 bases. The germline V gene encodes CDR1 SGDLS and CDR2 YYNGEE. V shed 7 bases, J shed 7 bases, and the junction held 3 bases outside the gene matches. The CDR3 has 11 amino acids. The CDR3 here is CASGQGSGYTF. CDR3 bases: TGTGCCAGCGGACAGGGTAGTGGCTACACCTTC.

The rearrangement links TRBV24-1 to TRBJ1-5, with D uncertain. The CDR3 sequence is 13 residues long. The ends were cut back, 4 bases at V and 0 bases at J, with 3 bases in the middle. CDR1 and CDR2 (germline): KGHDR, SFDVKD. The chain's CDR3 is CATSDISNQPQHF. The CDR3 DNA is TGTGCCACCAGTGACATTAGCAATCAGCCCCAGCATTTT.

This chain links TRBV6-2 or TRBV6-3 with TRBJ1-5, with D unclear. The germline V gene encodes CDR1 MNHEY and CDR2 SVGEGT. There are 16 residues in the CDR3. Trimming stripped 2 bases from V and 4 bases from J, with 15 bases between. The CDR3 sequence: CASSYVESILNQPQHF. In nucleotides, the CDR3 is TGTGCCAGCAGTTACGTTGAAAGTATCTTGAATCAGCCCCAGCATTTT.

This clone was found once. The rearrangement uses TRBV6-2 or TRBV6-3 and TRBJ1-5; the D is unclear. Per the germline V gene, CDR1 is MNHEY and CDR2 is SVGEGT. Trimming took 4 bases from V and 6 from J, leaving 10 bases between them. The CDR3 is made up of 13 amino acids. CDR3 DNA: TGTGCCAGCAGTTGGAATCCGGTTCAGCCCCAGCATTTT. Protein: CASSWNPVQPQHF.

The chain couples TRBV29-1 to TRBJ2-2, with no clear D. V lost 4 bases and J 1 base, leaving 1 base between the germline ends. CDR1 and CDR2 from the germline V gene are SQVTM and ANQGSEA. The CDR3 has 11 amino acids. This CDR3 reads CSVGNTGELFF. Here the CDR3 DNA reads TGCAGCGTTGGGAACACCGGGGAGCTGTTTTTT.

Notes on this clone: Just one base apart from a much larger clone, this may be a read error. J is TRBJ1-2 and V is TRBV5-6, with 9 bases identical to TRBD1. V trimming: 3 bases; J trimming: 4 bases; junction bases outside the gene matches: 1. CDR3 length: 13 residues. Germline V CDR1 and CDR2: SGHDT, YYEEEE. CDR3 DNA: TGTGCCAGCAGCTCGGACAGGGGCTATGGCTACACCTTC. Protein: CASSSDRGYGYTF. Variable domain in full (rest from reference TRBV5-6 and TRBJ1-2): DAGVTQSPTHLIKTRGQQVTLRCSPKSGHDTVSWYQQALGQGPQFIFQYYEEEERQRGNFPDRFSGHQFPNYSSELNVNALLLGDSALYLCASSSDRGYGYTFGSGTRLTVV.

The chain links TRBV3-1 (or the pseudogene TRBV3-2) to TRBJ2-5, with D perhaps matching TRBD2 (6 bases). The germline V gene encodes CDR1 LGHDT and CDR2 YNNKEL (reference sequence). V shed 5 bases and J shed 3 bases, with 13 bases lying between them. This CDR3 contains 14 residues. The CDR3 reads CASSSIAAEETQYF. Here the CDR3 DNA reads TGTGCCAGCAGCTCAATAGCGGCGGAAGAGACCCAGTACTTC.

The chain is built from TRBV6-1 and TRBJ1-5; D is possibly TRBD1 (5 bases). This CDR3 is built from 16 residues. Trimming stripped 3 bases from V and 3 bases from J, with 15 bases between. CDR1 and CDR2 from the germline V gene are MNHNS and SASEGT. CDR3 region: CASSDLGQDINQPQHF. DNA for the CDR3: TGTGCCAGCAGTGACCTTGGGCAGGACATCAATCAGCCCCAGCATTTT.

CDR3 DNA: TGTGCCAGCAGCTTCTCAGAGGCCACTGAAGCTTTCTTT. Protein sequence: CASSFSEATEAFF. The V call is TRBV5-6, the J call TRBJ1-1, with unresolved D. Germline CDR1 is SGHDT and CDR2 is YYEEEE. Deletions cut 2 bases from V and 4 bases from J, with 9 bases between. The CDR3 totals 13 residues.

The chain uses TRBV4-3 and TRBJ2-5, with D unclear. Deletions cut 0 bases from V and 6 bases from J, with 8 bases between. There are 13 residues in the CDR3. Per the germline V gene, CDR1 is LGHNA and CDR2 is YSLEER. The CDR3 is CASSQDVEKTQYF. CDR3 coding DNA: TGCGCCAGCAGCCAAGATGTAGAAAAGACCCAGTACTTC.

The chain combines TRBV19 with TRBJ2-1; no clear D gene. Germline V lookup: CDR1 LNHDA, CDR2 SQIVND (reference sequence). The CDR3 contains 13 residues. V was shortened by 0 bases and J by 4 bases, with 4 bases between the two germline ends. This chain's CDR3 is CASSIDLYNEQFF. CDR3 in DNA: TGTGCCAGTAGTATAGATCTATACAATGAGCAGTTCTTC.

Concerning this clone itself: This sample includes further DNA sequences coding for the same CDR3. J is TRBJ2-5 and V is TRBV18; D might be TRBD1 or TRBD2, each matching 5 bases. The V end was cut by 3 bases, the J end by 5 bases, with 13 bases between. This CDR3 spans 14 amino acids. The germline V gene has CDR1 KGHSH and CDR2 LQKENI. This CDR3 reads CASSPGTGRETQYF. The CDR3 nucleotides read TGTGCCAGCTCACCCGGGACCGGGCGGGAGACCCAGTACTTC.

Here the CDR3 DNA reads TGTGCCACCAGTGCGAGCTGGCCCACCGGGGAGCTGTTTTTT. Translated: CATSASWPTGELFF. The chain has TRBV24-1 and TRBJ2-2; D gene unclear. V was cut by 5 bases and J by 4 bases, with 10 bases left in between. Germline V gene lookup returns CDR1 KGHDR and CDR2 SFDVKD. The CDR3 is made up of 14 amino acids.

The J gene is TRBJ1-2, the V gene TRBV19; 7 bases match TRBD1. The J segment lost 4 bases and the V segment lost 1 base, leaving 3 bases of the junction unmatched. Germline-derived CDR1 and CDR2 are LNHDA and SQIVND (reference sequence). The length of the CDR3 is 14 residues. CDR3 DNA: TGTGCCAGTAGTATAGGTGGGACAGCCTATGGCTACACCTTC. This codes for CASSIGGTAYGYTF.

The CDR3 here is CASSLGTGGYGNQPQHF. The DNA for the CDR3 is TGTGCCAGCAGCTTAGGGACAGGGGGCTATGGCAATCAGCCCCAGCATTTT. The rearrangement joins TRBV7-8 to TRBJ1-5; 11 nucleotides line up with TRBD1. V dropped 1 base and J dropped 2; count of bases not matched to a gene: 4. The CDR3 has 17 amino acids. Germline V lookup: CDR1 SGHVS, CDR2 FQNEAQ.

The rearrangement joins TRBV19 to TRBJ1-4; tentative D call: TRBD1 (6 bases). The CDR3 extends over 16 amino acids. Trimming stripped 6 bases from V and 7 bases from J, with 21 bases between. Germline V gene sequence: CDR1 LNHDA, CDR2 SQIVND (reference sequence). In DNA, the CDR3 is TGTGCCAGTAGACTTGGTGGTGTTGGGACAACTGAAAAACTGTTTTTT. Amino acids: CASRLGGVGTTEKLFF.

This chain uses TRBV4-3 with TRBJ2-2, with TRBD2 matching 13 bases. The germline CDR1 and CDR2 sequences are LGHNA and YSLEER. This CDR3 is 18 amino acids long. Trimming removed 4 bases from V and 2 bases from J; junction bases left unmatched: 7. The CDR3 bases are TGCGCCAGCAGCCGGGGGACTAGCGGGGCCCCTAACACCGGGGAGCTGTTTTTT. The encoded protein is CASSRGTSGAPNTGELFF.

This sequence joins TRBV12-3 or TRBV12-4 and TRBJ1-1; D is unclear. The V gene lost 8 bases and the J gene lost 1 base, with 8 bases spanning the gap. This CDR3 is 12 amino acids long. CDR3 DNA: TGTGCCAGCGGCCGGCGGAACACTGAAGCTTTCTTT. It yields the protein CASGRRNTEAFF.

J is TRBJ1-2 and V is TRBV2; no clear D gene. Germline V CDR1 and CDR2: SNHLY, FYNNEI. Trimming took off 7 bases at V and 8 bases at J, with 8 bases between the two ends. The CDR3 is made up of 10 amino acids. The CDR3 reads CASKDEGYTF. DNA for the CDR3: TGTGCCAGCAAGGATGAGGGCTACACCTTC.

V gene TRBV7-2 combines with J gene TRBJ2-2, with 8 bases aligning to TRBD1. Germline trimming cut 4 bases from V and 1 base from J; bases unmatched to any gene: 8. Per the germline V gene, CDR1 is SGHTA and CDR2 is FQGNSA. The CDR3 extends over 17 amino acids. This CDR3 is CASSSNSGTGNTGELFF. The CDR3 DNA follows: TGTGCCAGCAGCTCTAATTCCGGGACAGGGAACACCGGGGAGCTGTTTTTT.

V is TRBV21-1 and J is TRBJ1-5. TRBV21-1 is designated a pseudogene. CDR3 length: 16 amino acids. CDR3 amino acids: CASSIPGTLTGQPQHF. The DNA for the CDR3 is TGTGCCAGCAGCATTCCCGGGACCCTTACGGGGCAGCCCCAGCATTTT.

The V and J genes are TRBV1 and TRBJ2-3; the table's D call, TRBD2, has no DNA check behind it. TRBV1 is described as a pseudogene. The CDR3 has 17 residues. CDR3 bases: TGCACCAGCAGCCAAGGACCGGGAAGGCCCCAGACAGATACGCAGTATTTT. Encoded protein: CTSSQGPGRPQTDTQYF.

The chain uses TRBV5-1 and TRBJ2-1, with TRBD2 matching over 9 bases. There are 14 residues in the CDR3. The V segment lost 5 bases and the J segment 5 bases; nucleotides outside the gene matches: 5. Germline CDR1 and CDR2: SGHRS and YFSETQ. The CDR3 DNA reads TGCGCCAGCAGGGTAGCGGGGGTTCACAATGAGCAGTTCTTC. Its translation is CASRVAGVHNEQFF.

V usage is TRBV7-2 and J usage is TRBJ2-6; D is undetermined. CDR3 length equals 15 residues. V lost 2 bases and J 0 bases, leaving 5 bases between the germline ends. CDR1 is SGHTA, CDR2 FQGNSA, per germline. The CDR3: CASSLHLSGANVLTF. The DNA for the CDR3 is TGTGCCAGCAGCTTACATCTCTCTGGGGCCAACGTCCTGACTTTC.

This chain uses TRBV4-3 with TRBJ1-2; tentative D call: TRBD1 (5 bases). The germline gives CDR1 LGHNA, CDR2 YSLEER. The CDR3 runs 15 residues. Trimming left V 0 bases short and J 3 bases short, with 11 bases between. CDR3 sequence (DNA): TGCGCCAGCAGCCAAGATTCGGGCAGGGACTATGGCTACACCTTC. Translation: CASSQDSGRDYGYTF.

This chain joins TRBV5-6 and TRBJ1-2; D uncertain. The CDR3 contains 13 residues. V gave up 6 bases and J gave up 8 bases, with 17 bases separating them. Germline CDR1 SGHDT, CDR2 YYEEEE. CDR3 amino acids: CASTSGPFGGYTF. CDR3 in DNA: TGTGCCAGCACCAGTGGGCCTTTTGGGGGCTACACCTTC.

This rearrangement joins TRBV4-1 to TRBJ1-5; D is undetermined. Trimming took off 2 bases at V and 1 base at J, with 0 bases between the two ends. The CDR3 runs 12 residues. Germline V CDR1 and CDR2: MGHRA, YSYEKL. CDR3 DNA: TGCGCCAGCAGCCAAAGCAATCAGCCCCAGCATTTT. It translates to CASSQSNQPQHF.